These 22 T cell receptor beta chains were sequenced from one sample in a study of cytomegalovirus exposure and HLA in healthy donors. The PCR used 60 Vbeta and 13 Jbeta primers. Only in-frame clones appear in the TCRdb table, and some are missing; sequencing was by immunoSEQ multiplex PCR. The sample records around 130,000 clones, more than 65% being singletons. The sequenced sample was PBMCs. These receptors all come from a woman aged 25 to 39 in good health and CMV-seronegative.

The chain recombines TRBV4-1 with TRBJ2-3, with TRBD2 identical over 7 bases. The length of the CDR3 is 17 residues. CDR1 MGHRA and CDR2 YSYEKL come from the germline V gene. The V gene end was trimmed by 0 bases and the J gene end by 3 bases; junction bases not matched to a gene: 9. The CDR3 region has the DNA TGCGCCAGCAGCCAAGACCCCGGGGCTAGCGGTACAGATACGCAGTATTTT. The encoded protein is CASSQDPGASGTDTQYF.

The gene calls are TRBV7-3 and TRBJ2-5, with D maybe TRBD1 (6 bases). This CDR3 contains 13 residues. V gave up 4 bases and J gave up 5 bases, with 11 bases separating them. The germline CDR1 and CDR2 sequences are SGHTA and FQGTGA. The chain's CDR3 is CASSSGQWETQYF. The CDR3 DNA follows: TGTGCCAGCAGCTCCGGACAGTGGGAGACCCAGTACTTC.

The chain is built from TRBV5-1 and TRBJ2-1; TRBD2 agrees at 10 bases. The CDR3 is made up of 15 amino acids. After removal of 2 bases from V and 5 bases from J, the junction contained 4 bases not matched to a gene. CDR1 and CDR2 (germline): SGHRS, YFSETQ. This CDR3 reads CASSFESGGDNEQFF. CDR3 DNA: TGCGCCAGCAGCTTTGAAAGCGGGGGGGACAATGAGCAGTTCTTC.

This chain links TRBV18 with TRBJ2-5, with D unclear. The V gene lost 2 bases and the J gene lost 3 bases, with 10 bases spanning the gap. CDR1 is KGHSH and CDR2 is LQKENI in the germline V gene. The CDR3 runs to 14 residues. CDR3: CASSPSYTEETQYF. CDR3 in DNA: TGTGCCAGCTCACCAAGCTATACTGAAGAGACCCAGTACTTC.

The rearrangement links TRBV7-9 to TRBJ1-2; tentative D call: TRBD1 (5 bases). CDR3 length equals 12 residues. The V and J ends lost 4 bases and 4 bases respectively, with 7 bases between them. Germline CDR1 SEHNR, CDR2 FQNEAQ (reference sequence). CDR3 in amino acids: CASSSGGYGYTF. As DNA, the CDR3 is TGTGCCAGCAGCTCCGGGGGCTATGGCTACACCTTC. Full variable domain (outside the CDR3, taken from reference TRBV7-9 and TRBJ1-2): DTGVSQNPRHKITKRGQNVTFRCDPISEHNRLYWYRQTLGQGPEFLTYFQNEAQLEKSRLLSDRFSAERPKGSFSTLEIQRTEQGDSAMYLCASSSGGYGYTFGSGTRLTVV.

This chain connects TRBV2 to TRBJ1-2; D remains ambiguous. The CDR3 consists of 15 residues. Per germline, CDR1 SNHLY and CDR2 FYNNEI. The ends were cut back, 7 bases at V and 4 bases at J, with 19 bases in the middle. The CDR3 protein is CASTPDGGLFYGYTF. For the CDR3, the DNA is TGTGCCAGCACTCCGGACGGAGGATTATTCTATGGCTACACCTTC.

The rearrangement uses TRBV28 and TRBJ2-1, with 11 bases aligning to TRBD2. Trimming cost V 4 bases and J 5 bases; bases outside gene matches: 22. The CDR3 loop spans 21 amino acids. Germline CDR1 reads MDHEN; CDR2 reads SYDVKM. The CDR3 reads CASSYPPPGQVTGLADNEQFF. CDR3 nucleotides: TGTGCCAGCAGTTACCCCCCGCCGGGACAGGTTACGGGACTAGCGGACAATGAGCAGTTCTTC. The full variable domain, in which reference TRBV28 and TRBJ2-1 provide the parts outside the CDR3, is DVKVTQSSRYLVKRTGEKVFLECVQDMDHENMFWYRQDPGLGLRLIYFSYDVKMKEKGDIPEGYSVSREKKERFSLILESASTNQTSMYLCASSYPPPGQVTGLADNEQFFGPGTRLTVL.

This clone was detected only a few times. The chain is built from TRBV4-1 and TRBJ2-2, with TRBD2 matching over 10 bases. J was trimmed by 5 bases and V by 0 bases; bases with no gene match: 9. Germline values: CDR1 MGHRA, CDR2 YSYEKL. The CDR3 length is 18 residues. For the CDR3, the DNA is TGCGCCAGCAGCCAAGATCGCGCTAGCGGGGGCGAGACCGGGGAGCTGTTTTTT. This encodes CASSQDRASGGETGELFF.

V and J are TRBV7-3 and TRBJ2-7, with 8 bases matching TRBD2. J gave up 4 bases and V 2 bases, and 7 bases lay outside the gene matches. Per germline, CDR1 SGHTA and CDR2 FQGTGA. This CDR3 spans 15 amino acids. CDR3 amino acids: CASSLSPGGPYEQYF. For the CDR3, the DNA is TGTGCCAGCAGCTTATCCCCGGGAGGGCCTTACGAGCAGTACTTC.

In its sample, this clone was seen once. The chain employs TRBV6-6 and TRBJ2-7, with 10 nucleotides matching TRBD1. After removal of 5 bases from V and 5 bases from J, the junction contained 12 bases not matched to a gene. The CDR3 covers 16 residues. CDR1 MNHNY and CDR2 SVGAGI come from the germline V gene (reference sequence). The CDR3, as DNA: TGTGCCAGCAGTCCACCTAATCGACAGGGGGCGAACGAGCAGTACTTC. Residues: CASSPPNRQGANEQYF.

The V call is TRBV4-2, the J call TRBJ2-1; 11 nucleotides line up with TRBD2. The V gene's germline CDR1 is LGHNA and CDR2 YNFKEQ. The V segment lost 1 base and the J segment 2 bases; nucleotides outside the gene matches: 4. The CDR3 contains 17 residues. CDR3 DNA sequence: TGTGCCAGCAGCCAAGCCAGTAGCGGGGGGGCCTACAATGAGCAGTTCTTC. This sequence encodes CASSQASSGGAYNEQFF.

This clone was counted a few times. This chain links TRBV2 with TRBJ2-7; TRBD1 is a possible D gene (6 bases). Deletions cut 6 bases from V and 9 bases from J, with 21 bases between. Germline values: CDR1 SNHLY, CDR2 FYNNEI. The CDR3 totals 14 residues. The CDR3 is CASSTNIPGTRQYF. In DNA, the CDR3 is TGTGCCAGCAGCACAAATATTCCCGGGACAAGGCAGTACTTC.

This chain joins TRBV11-2 and TRBJ2-7; D may be TRBD1 (6 bases). The CDR3 runs 14 residues. Trimming stripped 3 bases from V and 3 bases from J, with 12 bases between. Per the germline V gene, CDR1 is SGHAT and CDR2 is FQNNGV. In nucleotides, the CDR3 is TGTGCCAGCAGCTTCTGGACAGCTGGCTACGAGCAGTACGTC. Translated, it gives CASSFWTAGYEQYV.

CDR3 loop: CASKRIAGLLDTQYF. CDR3 nucleotides: TGTGCCAGCAAGAGGATAGCGGGTTTATTGGATACGCAGTATTTT. This chain links TRBV2 with TRBJ2-3, with 7 bases aligning to TRBD2. Unmatched junction bases numbered 13, after V lost 7 bases and J lost 6 bases. CDR1 and CDR2 from the germline V gene are SNHLY and FYNNEI. The CDR3 loop spans 15 amino acids.

The chain joins TRBV7-8 to TRBJ2-7; TRBD1 matches at 8 bases. The CDR3 is made up of 15 amino acids. Germline V gives CDR1 SGHVS, CDR2 FQNEAQ. The trim removed 3 bases at V and 0 bases at J, leaving 4 bases unmatched. This CDR3 reads CASSFGTGRSYEQYF. The CDR3 region has the DNA TGTGCCAGCAGCTTCGGGACAGGACGCTCCTACGAGCAGTACTTC.

The chain couples TRBV6-1 to TRBJ1-1; TRBD1 might be the D (5 bases). CDR3 size: 16 residues. The ends were cut back, 0 bases at V and 1 base at J, with 12 bases in the middle. CDR1 MNHNS and CDR2 SASEGT come from the germline V gene. In nucleotides, the CDR3 is TGTGCCAGCAGTGAAGCGCCAGGGAAAGGGAACACTGAAGCTTTCTTT. This codes for CASSEAPGKGNTEAFF.

A remark on this clone: Its ends do not fully match the called genes, so a read error is possible. The genes are TRBV18 and TRBJ2-1; TRBD2 aligns across 7 bases. CDR1 is KGHSH, CDR2 LQKENI, per germline. There are 17 residues in the CDR3. CDR3 in DNA: TGTGCCAGCTCCCCACGACCGCCGGGAGATGCGGGGGATGAGCAGTTCTTC. Its protein product is CASSPRPPGDAGDEQFF.

This clone has just a few counts. V usage is TRBV7-3 and J usage is TRBJ1-1; 8 nucleotides align to TRBD1. CDR1 and CDR2 from the germline V gene are SGHTA and FQGTGA. This CDR3 spans 13 amino acids. The ends lost 5 bases at V and 3 bases at J; junction bases unmatched: 2. This CDR3 is CASSKQGDTEAFF. CDR3 DNA sequence: TGTGCCAGCAGCAAACAGGGGGACACTGAAGCTTTCTTT.

The rearrangement joins TRBV5-8 to TRBJ1-4, with 9 bases matching TRBD1. CDR3 length: 15 residues. With V trimmed by 4 bases and J by 8 bases, 9 bases remained unmatched. The germline CDR1 and CDR2 sequences are SGHTS and YDEGEE. CDR3 loop: CASSQTGTGSEKLFF. The CDR3 DNA reads as TGTGCCAGCAGCCAGACCGGGACAGGGAGCGAAAAACTGTTTTTT.

This clone has just a few counts. The V call is TRBV7-6, the J call TRBJ1-3; no firm D call. This CDR3 region has 15 residues. CDR1 is SGHVS, CDR2 FNYEAQ, per germline. V was shortened by 4 bases and J by 2 bases, with 12 bases between the two germline ends. The CDR3 DNA sequence: TGTGCCAGCAGCTCAGGAGGTGGTCCTGGAAACACCATATATTTT. It specifies CASSSGGGPGNTIYF.

CDR3 sequence: CASSLVRRSSYEQYF. In DNA, the CDR3 is TGTGCCAGCAGCTTGGTCCGGCGGAGCTCCTACGAGCAGTACTTC. V and J are TRBV5-6 and TRBJ2-5; D gene ambiguous. The J call may not be correct, given that the DNA end is closer to TRBJ2-7. CDR3 length equals 15 residues. Looked up from germline, CDR1 is SGHDT and CDR2 is YYEEEE.

The V gene is TRBV7-9, the J gene TRBJ1-3; 8 bases are shared with TRBD1. Germline V gives CDR1 SEHNR, CDR2 FQNEAQ (reference sequence). This CDR3 has 15 amino acids. V shed 5 bases and J 4 bases; nucleotides not matched to a gene: 7. The CDR3, as DNA: TGTGCCAGCAGCAGCCAGGGGGCACAAGGAAACACCATATATTTT. This codes for CASSSQGAQGNTIYF.